A single sample gave rise to the 11 T cell receptor beta chains below, sequenced in a study of early T cells in non-severe SARS-CoV-2 infection. TCRdb processed the 5' RACE reads anew with MiXCR; each CDR3 protein has one entry. The table includes tens of thousands of distinct CDR3 sequences, about 10% detected once. The source material was whole blood, sampled at baseline. These receptors were collected from an adult who was a healthcare worker with PCR-confirmed SARS-CoV-2 infection or an uninfected control (not recorded which).

This clonotype showed up many times. V is TRBV7-6 and J is TRBJ2-1, with D possibly TRBD2 on 5 matching bases. V was cut by 6 bases and J by 5 bases, with 11 bases left in between. Germline CDR1 and CDR2: SGHVS and FNYEAQ. The CDR3 covers 13 residues. The CDR3 DNA reads TGTGCCAGCAGTCCTCGGGGTCACAATGAGCAGTTCTTC. It specifies CASSPRGHNEQFF. Looking up the rest from reference TRBV7-6 and TRBJ2-1 gives the full variable domain: GAGVSQSPRYKVTKRGQDVALRCDPISGHVSLYWYRQALGQGPEFLTYFNYEAQQDKSGLPNDRFSAERPEGSISTLTIQRTEQRDSAMYRCASSPRGHNEQFFGPGTRLTVL.

This clonotype was detected a few times. The rearrangement links TRBV5-1 to TRBJ2-3; maybe TRBD1 (6 bases). The CDR3 is 13 residues long. Trimming stripped 4 bases from V and 7 bases from J, with 13 bases between. Germline values: CDR1 SGHRS, CDR2 YFSETQ. DNA for the CDR3: TGCGCCAGCAGCCCGGACAGTCAAAATACGCAGTATTTT. Protein sequence: CASSPDSQNTQYF.

The chain combines TRBV9 with TRBJ2-7, with D perhaps given as TRBD1 or TRBD2 (6 bases each). Germline values: CDR1 SGDLS, CDR2 YYNGEE. CDR3 length equals 14 residues. Between the trimmed V and J ends, which lost 4 bases and 3 bases, there was a span of 14 bases. Here the CDR3 DNA reads TGTGCCAGCAGCCCAATCGGGGGCTTCTACGAGCAGTACTTC. This sequence encodes CASSPIGGFYEQYF.

This rearrangement joins TRBV6-1 to TRBJ2-7; TRBD1 is a possible D gene (6 bases). V was shortened by 2 bases and J by 4 bases, with 12 bases between the two germline ends. Per germline, CDR1 MNHNS and CDR2 SASEGT. The CDR3 is 14 residues long. This CDR3 reads CASSEQGQRYEQYF. CDR3 sequence (DNA): TGTGCCAGCAGTGAACAAGGACAGCGGTACGAGCAGTACTTC.

The sample holds a few counts of this clonotype. The V and J genes are TRBV6-2 or TRBV6-3 and TRBJ1-5; unclear D gene. Germline CDR1 is MNHEY and CDR2 is SVGEGT. Trimming removed 7 bases from V and 0 bases from J, with 10 bases in between. The CDR3 consists of 14 residues. The CDR3 nucleotides read TGTGCCAGCACCAGAGGGTATAGCAATCAGCCCCAGCATTTT. Translation gives CASTRGYSNQPQHF.

This chain links TRBV12-3 or TRBV12-4 with TRBJ1-1; D gene ambiguous. Between the trimmed V and J ends, which lost 4 bases and 1 base, there was a span of 7 bases. CDR3 length equals 13 residues. The CDR3 reads CASSWSQNTEAFF. CDR3 sequence (DNA): TGTGCCAGCAGTTGGTCCCAGAACACTGAAGCTTTCTTT.

Worth noting for this clonotype: This may be a read error: a much more frequent sequence differs by one nucleotide. This chain links TRBV12-3 or TRBV12-4 with TRBJ2-7; TRBD1 matches 10 bases. The CDR3 runs 15 residues. DNA of the CDR3: TGTGCCAGCAGTTTAGGGGAGACAGGGGGCTACGAGCTGTACTTC. This gives the protein CASSLGETGGYELYF.

The table lists this clonotype with a few counts. The chain uses TRBV5-1 and TRBJ2-2; the D call may be TRBD1 or TRBD2 (5 bases each). CDR3 length: 14 residues. Germline V gene lookup returns CDR1 SGHRS and CDR2 YFSETQ. The V and J ends lost 5 bases and 3 bases respectively, with 11 bases between them. The CDR3 DNA follows: TGCGCCAGCAGACTAGTAGGGGACACCGGGGAGCTGTTTTTT. It specifies CASRLVGDTGELFF.

The chain uses TRBV29-1 and TRBJ2-1; 14 nucleotides line up with TRBD2. This CDR3 is built from 16 residues. After removal of 6 bases from V and 1 base from J, the junction contained 5 bases not matched to a gene. Germline CDR1 and CDR2: SQVTM and ANQGSEA. The CDR3 here is CSVIGLAGGSYNEQFF. The CDR3 bases are TGCAGCGTGATCGGACTAGCGGGGGGTTCCTACAATGAGCAGTTCTTC.

The sample holds many counts of this clonotype. The rearrangement uses TRBV2 and TRBJ2-1; 10 bases fit TRBD2. Germline V gene lookup returns CDR1 SNHLY and CDR2 FYNNEI. V shed 8 bases, J shed 9 bases, and the junction held 13 bases outside the gene matches. This CDR3 has 15 amino acids. The CDR3 reads CASGVLAGSVGEQFF. In DNA form, the CDR3 reads TGTGCCAGCGGTGTACTAGCGGGGTCCGTGGGTGAGCAGTTCTTC.

This clonotype was seen a handful of times. The rearrangement links TRBV20-1 to TRBJ1-5; weak D call: TRBD1 (6 bases). The V and J ends lost 7 bases and 9 bases respectively, with 16 bases between them. Germline CDR1 reads DFQATT; CDR2 reads SNEGSKA (reference sequence). The CDR3 contains 12 residues. CDR3 nucleotide sequence: TGCAGTGGATTATCCAGGGGCGGGCCCCAGCATTTT. Amino acids: CSGLSRGGPQHF.